These 10 T cell receptor beta chains came from one sample sequenced in a study of blood T cell repertoires in COVID-19. Generated by immunoSEQ multiplex PCR, the TCRdb table keeps only in-frame clones and is missing some. The sample lists 200,000 to 250,000 clones; approximately 80% were seen once. Source material: PBMCs or T cells enriched from blood (not recorded which). The receptors were gathered from a man aged 40-49 years who had recovered from COVID-19.

In this sample, this clone turned up a few times. The J gene is TRBJ1-5, the V gene TRBV18; 7 positions agree with TRBD1. V lost 2 bases, J lost 1 base, and 2 bases stayed unmatched. Germline V gene lookup returns CDR1 KGHSH and CDR2 LQKENI. This CDR3 comprises 15 residues. CDR3 amino acids: CASSPMGQSNQPQHF. The CDR3 nucleotides are TGTGCCAGCTCACCAATGGGACAGAGCAATCAGCCCCAGCATTTT. Based on the CDR3 plus reference TRBV18 and TRBJ1-5, the full variable domain is NAGVMQNPRHLVRRRGQEARLRCSPMKGHSHVYWYRQLPEEGLKFMVYLQKENIIDESGMPKERFSAEFPKEGPSILRIQQVVRGDSAAYFCASSPMGQSNQPQHFGDGTRLSIL.

The V call is TRBV18, the J call TRBJ2-3; 8 positions match TRBD2. Germline assignment: CDR1 KGHSH and CDR2 LQKENI. The CDR3 is 13 amino acids. J gave up 5 bases and V 3 bases, and 1 base lay outside the gene matches. CDR3 in DNA: TGTGCCAGCTCACCCGCGGGGGGAGATACGCAGTATTTT. Translating gives CASSPAGGDTQYF.

The chain links TRBV7-2 to TRBJ1-1; D may be TRBD1 (6 bases). Trimming shortened V by 7 bases and J by 7 bases, and 19 bases separated the two germline ends. Per the germline V gene, CDR1 is SGHTA and CDR2 is FQGNSA. The CDR3 has 14 residues. As DNA, the CDR3 is TGTGCCAGCACCCCAAGGGGGGGCGAGTTTGAAGCTTTCTTT. Translating gives CASTPRGGEFEAFF.

The rearrangement joins TRBV28 to TRBJ2-1, with TRBD2 identical over 10 bases. Losses at the gene ends were 5 bases for V and 3 bases for J; bases not matched to a gene: 10. This CDR3 spans 17 amino acids. From germline, CDR1 is MDHEN and CDR2 SYDVKM. The CDR3 DNA sequence: TGTGCCAGCAGTCCCCGGACAGCGGGAGGGTTCTACAATGAGCAGTTCTTC. Its protein product is CASSPRTAGGFYNEQFF.

The V and J genes are TRBV4-2 and TRBJ2-7, with 7 bases that match TRBD1. The CDR3 sequence is 15 residues long. Per germline, CDR1 LGHNA and CDR2 YNFKEQ. V shed 0 bases, J shed 2 bases, and the junction held 4 bases outside the gene matches. The CDR3 is CASSQETGLAYEQYF. In nucleotides, the CDR3 is TGTGCCAGCAGCCAAGAGACAGGGCTTGCCTACGAGCAGTACTTC.

V is TRBV18 and J is TRBJ1-1; D not resolved. Germline lookup yields CDR1 KGHSH and CDR2 LQKENI. The CDR3 is 14 residues long. Between the trimmed V and J ends, which lost 2 bases and 4 bases, there was a span of 11 bases. The chain's CDR3 is CASSPRQEGTEAFF. The DNA of the CDR3 is TGTGCCAGCTCACCAAGGCAGGAGGGCACTGAAGCTTTCTTT.

The CDR3 sequence: CASSSATGGQETQYF. The CDR3 bases are TGTGCCAGCAGCTCCGCAACAGGGGGGCAAGAGACCCAGTACTTC. The rearrangement uses TRBV5-6 and TRBJ2-5; TRBD1 aligns across 8 bases. Losses at the gene ends were 3 bases for V and 2 bases for J; bases not matched to a gene: 6. This CDR3 is built from 15 residues. CDR1 is SGHDT and CDR2 is YYEEEE in the germline V gene. Drawing the rest from reference TRBV5-6 and TRBJ2-5, the complete variable domain is DAGVTQSPTHLIKTRGQQVTLRCSPKSGHDTVSWYQQALGQGPQFIFQYYEEEERQRGNFPDRFSGHQFPNYSSELNVNALLLGDSALYLCASSSATGGQETQYFGPGTRLLVL.

This chain connects TRBV6-5 to TRBJ1-6; 7 bases are a match to TRBD1. V shed 6 bases, J shed 4 bases, and the junction held 3 bases outside the gene matches. Germline assignment: CDR1 MNHEY and CDR2 SVGAGI. CDR3 size: 14 residues. The CDR3 is CASRGGQYNSPLHF. In DNA, the CDR3 is TGTGCCAGCAGGGGGGGACAGTATAATTCACCCCTCCACTTT.

This rearrangement joins TRBV27 to TRBJ2-1; TRBD2 aligns across 14 bases. The CDR3 extends over 21 amino acids. From germline, CDR1 is MNHEY and CDR2 SMNVEV (reference sequence). Trimming removed 0 bases from V and 6 bases from J; junction bases left unmatched: 16. CDR3 protein: CASSLSPPTSGRARVANEQFF. The DNA of the CDR3 is TGTGCCAGCAGTTTATCCCCCCCGACTAGCGGGAGGGCCAGAGTCGCCAATGAGCAGTTCTTC.

Comment on this clone: Other nucleotide sequences in the sample specify the same CDR3. The genes are TRBV5-6 and TRBJ2-1, with TRBD2 as a possible D gene (5 bases). V lost 0 bases to trimming and J lost 0 bases, with 7 bases between them. The germline CDR1 and CDR2 sequences are SGHDT and YYEEEE. The CDR3 loop spans 15 amino acids. The CDR3: CASSLGLSSYNEQFF. The DNA for the CDR3 is TGTGCCAGCAGCTTGGGACTATCCTCCTACAATGAGCAGTTCTTC.